This T cell receptor beta chain was identified during a study of T cells in Graves' hyperthyroidism and ophthalmopathy. Broader study findings: Blood also carried most thyroid clonotypes expanded above 0.001.

This clonotype was seen ten or more times. Its antigen remains unidentified. Trimming took 3 bases from V and 0 from J, leaving 8 bases between them. This CDR3 contains 15 residues. Germline assignment: CDR1 SNHLY and CDR2 FYNNEI. RNA transcripts yielded amplified TCR beta CDR3 regions. HTBI primers were employed in a first-round RT-PCR of the TCR CDR3. TCRdb redid the calling of the multiplex PCR reads with MiXCR, one entry per CDR3 protein. This sample carries around 380,000 distinct CDR3 sequences, approximately 13% of them seen once, and the ten largest clones take more than 20%. The source material was blood. This TCR derives from a man in his thirties or forties with Graves' hyperthyroidism that later progressed to Graves' ophthalmopathy. The chain joins TRBV2 to TRBJ1-4; unclear D gene. CDR3 DNA sequence: TGTGCCAGCAGTGAGAACAGAGCAACTAATGAAAAACTGTTTTTT. It codes for CASSENRATNEKLFF.